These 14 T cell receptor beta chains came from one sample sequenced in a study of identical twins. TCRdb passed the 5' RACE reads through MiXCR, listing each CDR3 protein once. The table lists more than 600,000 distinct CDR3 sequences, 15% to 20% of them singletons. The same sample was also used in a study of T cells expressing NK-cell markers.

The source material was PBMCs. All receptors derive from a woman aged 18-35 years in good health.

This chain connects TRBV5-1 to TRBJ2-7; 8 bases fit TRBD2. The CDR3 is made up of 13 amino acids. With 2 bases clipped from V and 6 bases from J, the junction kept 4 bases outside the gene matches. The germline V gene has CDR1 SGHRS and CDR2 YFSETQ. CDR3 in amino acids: CASSFGGGPEQYF. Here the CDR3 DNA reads TGCGCCAGCAGCTTCGGGGGGGGCCCCGAGCAGTACTTC.

DNA of the CDR3: TGTGCCAGCAGCCAAGAACCTACCGGAATTCAGCCCCAGCATTTT. It encodes CASSQEPTGIQPQHF. The chain has TRBV3-1 and TRBJ1-5; D is unresolved. V gave up 0 bases and J gave up 6 bases, with 12 bases separating them. The CDR3 is made up of 15 amino acids. Per the germline V gene, CDR1 is LGHDT and CDR2 is YNNKEL (reference sequence).

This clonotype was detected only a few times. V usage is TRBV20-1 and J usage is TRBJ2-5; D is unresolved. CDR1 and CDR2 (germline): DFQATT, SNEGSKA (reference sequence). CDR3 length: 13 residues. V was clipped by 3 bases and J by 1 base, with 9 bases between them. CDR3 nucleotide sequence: TGCAGTGCTAGTTCGACTCTCCAAGAGACCCAGTACTTC. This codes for CSASSTLQETQYF.

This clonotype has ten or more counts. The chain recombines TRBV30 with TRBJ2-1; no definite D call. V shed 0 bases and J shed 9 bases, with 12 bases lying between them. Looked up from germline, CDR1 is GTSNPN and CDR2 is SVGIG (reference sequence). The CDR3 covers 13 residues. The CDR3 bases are TGTGCCTGGAGTGTTAGTGGGAATGGTGAGCAGTTCTTC. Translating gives CAWSVSGNGEQFF.

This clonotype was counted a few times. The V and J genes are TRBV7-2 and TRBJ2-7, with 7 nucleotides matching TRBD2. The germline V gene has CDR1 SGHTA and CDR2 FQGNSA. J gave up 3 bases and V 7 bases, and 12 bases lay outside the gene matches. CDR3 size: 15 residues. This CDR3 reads CASTPQGSSGYEQYF. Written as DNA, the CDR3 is TGTGCCAGCACCCCTCAAGGGTCTAGCGGCTACGAGCAGTACTTC.

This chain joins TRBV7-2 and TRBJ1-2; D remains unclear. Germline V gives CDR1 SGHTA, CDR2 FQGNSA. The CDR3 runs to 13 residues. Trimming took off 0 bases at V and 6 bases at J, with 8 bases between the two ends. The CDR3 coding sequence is TGTGCCAGCAGCTTAGCGCCATCGAATGGCTACACCTTC. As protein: CASSLAPSNGYTF.

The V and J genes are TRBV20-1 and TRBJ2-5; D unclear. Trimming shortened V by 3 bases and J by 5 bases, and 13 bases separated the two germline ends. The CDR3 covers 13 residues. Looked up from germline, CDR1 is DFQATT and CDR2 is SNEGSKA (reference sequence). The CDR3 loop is CSARANARETQYF. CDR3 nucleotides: TGCAGTGCTAGGGCGAATGCCAGGGAGACCCAGTACTTC.

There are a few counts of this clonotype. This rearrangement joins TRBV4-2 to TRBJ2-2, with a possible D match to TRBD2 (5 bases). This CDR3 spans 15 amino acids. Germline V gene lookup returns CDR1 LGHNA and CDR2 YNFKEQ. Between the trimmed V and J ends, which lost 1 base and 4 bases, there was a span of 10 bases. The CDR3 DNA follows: TGTGCCAGCAGCCAAGGGACTTCCTCCACCGGGGAGCTGTTTTTT. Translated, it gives CASSQGTSSTGELFF.

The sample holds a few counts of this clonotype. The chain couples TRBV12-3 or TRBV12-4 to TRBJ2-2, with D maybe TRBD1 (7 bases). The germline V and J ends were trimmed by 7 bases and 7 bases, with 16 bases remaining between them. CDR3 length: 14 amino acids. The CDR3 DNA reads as TGTGCCAGCATAAAGGAGGGGGCTATCGGGGAGCTGTTTTTT. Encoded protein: CASIKEGAIGELFF.

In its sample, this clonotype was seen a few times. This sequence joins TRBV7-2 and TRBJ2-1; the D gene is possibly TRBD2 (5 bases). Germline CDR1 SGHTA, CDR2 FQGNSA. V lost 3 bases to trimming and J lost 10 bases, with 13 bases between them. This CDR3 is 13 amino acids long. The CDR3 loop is CASSFYPAGEQFF. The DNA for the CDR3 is TGTGCCAGCAGCTTCTACCCGGCGGGCGAGCAGTTCTTC.

CDR3 sequence reads: CASSSGLAGGDPYNEQFF. For the CDR3, the DNA is TGTGCCAGCAGCTCGGGACTAGCGGGAGGGGACCCCTACAATGAGCAGTTCTTC. The gene calls are TRBV11-2 and TRBJ2-1; 16 bases match TRBD2. V was pared by 4 bases and J by 2 bases, with 5 bases of the junction left unmatched. The germline gives CDR1 SGHAT, CDR2 FQNNGV. The CDR3 totals 18 residues. Full variable domain (rest looked up from reference TRBV11-2 and TRBJ2-1): EAGVAQSPRYKIIEKRQSVAFWCNPISGHATLYWYQQILGQGPKLLIQFQNNGVVDDSQLPKDRFSAERLKGVDSTLKIQPAKLEDSAVYLCASSSGLAGGDPYNEQFFGPGTRLTVL.

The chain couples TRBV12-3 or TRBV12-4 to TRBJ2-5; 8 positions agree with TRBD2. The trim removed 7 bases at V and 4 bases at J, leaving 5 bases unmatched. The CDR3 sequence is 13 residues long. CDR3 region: CASKSGGGETQYF. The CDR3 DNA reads TGTGCCAGCAAGTCGGGGGGGGGAGAGACCCAGTACTTC.

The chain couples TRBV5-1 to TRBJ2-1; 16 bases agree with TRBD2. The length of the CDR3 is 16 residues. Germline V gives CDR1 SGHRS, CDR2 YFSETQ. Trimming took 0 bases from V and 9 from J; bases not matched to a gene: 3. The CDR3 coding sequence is TGCGCCAGCAGCTTGGGGGGACTAGCGGGAGGGTCTGAGCAGTTCTTC. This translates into CASSLGGLAGGSEQFF.

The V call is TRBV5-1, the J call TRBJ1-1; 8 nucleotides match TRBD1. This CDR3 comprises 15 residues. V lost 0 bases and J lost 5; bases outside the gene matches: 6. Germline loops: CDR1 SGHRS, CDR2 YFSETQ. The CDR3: CASSLGATGGTEAFF. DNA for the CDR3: TGCGCCAGCAGCTTGGGGGCCACAGGGGGAACTGAAGCTTTCTTT. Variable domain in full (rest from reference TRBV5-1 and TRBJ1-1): KAGVTQTPRYLIKTRGQQVTLSCSPISGHRSVSWYQQTPGQGLQFLFEYFSETQRNKGNFPGRFSGRQFSNSRSEMNVSTLELGDSALYLCASSLGATGGTEAFFGQGTRLTVV.